This T cell receptor beta chain appears in the sequencing data of a study of blood T cell repertoires in COVID-19. In the study overall: T cells, B-cell-depleted T cells, or PBMCs provided the cDNA or gDNA that served as material.

TCRdb keeps only in-frame clones here, not all; method: immunoSEQ multiplex PCR. The sample consists of approximately 250,000 clones, around nine tenths of them appearing once. Each recovered donor of Cohort 3 presented with two negative PCRs, clearance, or symptom resolution. V was pared by 4 bases and J by 0 bases, with 7 bases of the junction left unmatched. The CDR3 consists of 16 residues. CDR1 SGHTA and CDR2 FQGTGA come from the germline V gene. The clonotype was recovered from a woman aged 30 to 39 who had recovered from COVID-19. The J gene is TRBJ2-3, the V gene TRBV7-3, with 7 bases matching TRBD2. The sample comprised PBMCs or T cells enriched from blood (not recorded which). CDR3 nucleotides: TGTGCCAGCAGCTCCCTGGGAGGGCCTAGCACAGATACGCAGTATTTT. Protein product: CASSSLGGPSTDTQYF.